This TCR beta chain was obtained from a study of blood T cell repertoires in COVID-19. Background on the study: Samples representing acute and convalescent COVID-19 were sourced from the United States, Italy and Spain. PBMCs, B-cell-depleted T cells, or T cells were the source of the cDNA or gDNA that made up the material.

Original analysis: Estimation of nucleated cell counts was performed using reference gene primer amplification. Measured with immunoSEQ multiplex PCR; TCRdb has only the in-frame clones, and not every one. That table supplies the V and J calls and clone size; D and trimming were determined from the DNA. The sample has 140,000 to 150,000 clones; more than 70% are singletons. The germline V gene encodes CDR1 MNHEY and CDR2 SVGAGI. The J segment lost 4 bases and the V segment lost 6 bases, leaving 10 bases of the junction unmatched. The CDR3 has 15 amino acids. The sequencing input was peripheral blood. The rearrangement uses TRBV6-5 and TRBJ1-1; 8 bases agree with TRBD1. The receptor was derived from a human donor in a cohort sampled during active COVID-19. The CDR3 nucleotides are TGTGCCAGCAGACACCGAACAGGGGGAAGCACTGAAGCTTTCTTT. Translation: CASRHRTGGSTEAFF.